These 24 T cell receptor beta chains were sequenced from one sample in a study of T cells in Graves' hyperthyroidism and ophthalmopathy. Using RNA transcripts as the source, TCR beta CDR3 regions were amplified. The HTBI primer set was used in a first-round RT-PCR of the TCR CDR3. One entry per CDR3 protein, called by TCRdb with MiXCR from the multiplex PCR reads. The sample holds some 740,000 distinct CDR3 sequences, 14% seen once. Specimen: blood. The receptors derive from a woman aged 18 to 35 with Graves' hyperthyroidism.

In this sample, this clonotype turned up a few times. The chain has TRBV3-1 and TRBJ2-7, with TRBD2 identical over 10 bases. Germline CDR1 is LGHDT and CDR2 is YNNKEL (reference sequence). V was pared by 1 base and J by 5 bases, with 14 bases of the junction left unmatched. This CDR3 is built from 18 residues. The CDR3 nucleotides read TGTGCCAGCAGCCAAGTGGTTCTAGCGGGAGCCCGGAGGAACGAGCAGTACTTC. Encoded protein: CASSQVVLAGARRNEQYF.

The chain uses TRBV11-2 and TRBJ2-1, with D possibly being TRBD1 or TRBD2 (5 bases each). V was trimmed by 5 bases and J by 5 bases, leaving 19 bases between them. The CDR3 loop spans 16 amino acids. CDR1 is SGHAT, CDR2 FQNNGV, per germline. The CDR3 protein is CASSHPRAGRNNEQFF. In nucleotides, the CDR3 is TGTGCCAGCAGCCATCCGCGGGCAGGGCGAAACAATGAGCAGTTCTTC.

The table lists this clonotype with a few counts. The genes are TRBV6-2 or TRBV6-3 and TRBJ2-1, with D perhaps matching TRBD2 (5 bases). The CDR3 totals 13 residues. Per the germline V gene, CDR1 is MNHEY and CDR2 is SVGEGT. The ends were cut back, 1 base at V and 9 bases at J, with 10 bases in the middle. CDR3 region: CASSYFSVREQFF. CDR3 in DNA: TGTGCCAGCAGTTACTTTAGCGTCCGTGAGCAGTTCTTC.

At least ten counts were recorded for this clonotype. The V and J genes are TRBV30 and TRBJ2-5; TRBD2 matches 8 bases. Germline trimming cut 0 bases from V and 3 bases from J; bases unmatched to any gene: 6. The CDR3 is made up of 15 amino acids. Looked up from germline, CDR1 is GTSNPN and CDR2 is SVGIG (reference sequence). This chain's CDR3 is CAWSVAGGAKETQYF. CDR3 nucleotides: TGTGCCTGGAGTGTCGCGGGAGGCGCCAAAGAGACCCAGTACTTC.

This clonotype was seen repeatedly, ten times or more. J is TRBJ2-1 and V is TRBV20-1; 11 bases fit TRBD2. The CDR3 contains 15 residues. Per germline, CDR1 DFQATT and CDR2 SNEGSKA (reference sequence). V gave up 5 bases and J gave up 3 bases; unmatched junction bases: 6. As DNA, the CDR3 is TGCAGTGCTCTTAGCGGGAGGGGTTTCTACAATGAGCAGTTCTTC. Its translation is CSALSGRGFYNEQFF.

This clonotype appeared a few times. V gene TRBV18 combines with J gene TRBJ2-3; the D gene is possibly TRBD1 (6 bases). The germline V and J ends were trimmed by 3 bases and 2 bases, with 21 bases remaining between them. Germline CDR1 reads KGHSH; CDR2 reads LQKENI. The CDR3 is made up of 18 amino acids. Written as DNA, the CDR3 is TGTGCCAGCTCACCTTTGAATCATGGACAGCTACTCACAGATACGCAGTATTTT. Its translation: CASSPLNHGQLLTDTQYF.

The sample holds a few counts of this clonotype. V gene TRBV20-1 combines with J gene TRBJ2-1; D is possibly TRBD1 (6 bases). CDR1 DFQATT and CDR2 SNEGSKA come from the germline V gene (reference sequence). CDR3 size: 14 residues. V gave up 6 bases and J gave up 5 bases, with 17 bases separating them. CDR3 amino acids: CSAIPGQANNEQFF. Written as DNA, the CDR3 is TGCAGTGCCATACCGGGACAAGCAAACAATGAGCAGTTCTTC.

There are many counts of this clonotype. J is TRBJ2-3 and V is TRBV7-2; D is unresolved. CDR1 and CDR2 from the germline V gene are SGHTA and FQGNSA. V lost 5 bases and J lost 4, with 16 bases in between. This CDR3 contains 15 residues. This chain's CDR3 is CASSAGFGFPDTQYF. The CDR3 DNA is TGTGCCAGCAGCGCCGGGTTCGGGTTCCCAGATACGCAGTATTTT.

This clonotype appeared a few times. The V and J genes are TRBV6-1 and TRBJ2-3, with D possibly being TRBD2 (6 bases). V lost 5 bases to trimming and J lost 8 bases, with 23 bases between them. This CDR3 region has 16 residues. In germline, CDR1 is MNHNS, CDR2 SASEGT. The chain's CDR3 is CASSRLDAAGIGTQYF. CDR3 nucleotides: TGTGCCAGCAGTCGACTGGACGCGGCGGGGATAGGTACGCAGTATTTT.

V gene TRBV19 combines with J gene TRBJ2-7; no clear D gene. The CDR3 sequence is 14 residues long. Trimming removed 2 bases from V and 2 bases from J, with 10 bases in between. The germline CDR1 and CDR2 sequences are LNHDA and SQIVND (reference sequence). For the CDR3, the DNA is TGTGCCAGTAGTATACAGGCAGGAACCTACGAGCAGTACTTC. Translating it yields CASSIQAGTYEQYF.

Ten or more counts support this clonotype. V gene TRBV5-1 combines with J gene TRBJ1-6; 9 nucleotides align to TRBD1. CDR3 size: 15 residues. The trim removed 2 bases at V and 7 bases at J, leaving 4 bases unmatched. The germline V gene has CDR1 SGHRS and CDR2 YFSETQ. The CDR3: CASSLQDRGNSPLHF. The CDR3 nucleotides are TGCGCCAGCAGCTTACAGGACAGGGGAAATTCACCCCTCCACTTT.

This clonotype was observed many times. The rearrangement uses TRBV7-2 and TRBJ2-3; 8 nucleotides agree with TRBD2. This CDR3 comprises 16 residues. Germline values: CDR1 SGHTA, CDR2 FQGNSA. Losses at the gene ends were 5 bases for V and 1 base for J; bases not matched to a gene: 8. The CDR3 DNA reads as TGTGCCAGCAGCAAACTAGCGGTTGGGCGCACAGATACGCAGTATTTT. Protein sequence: CASSKLAVGRTDTQYF.

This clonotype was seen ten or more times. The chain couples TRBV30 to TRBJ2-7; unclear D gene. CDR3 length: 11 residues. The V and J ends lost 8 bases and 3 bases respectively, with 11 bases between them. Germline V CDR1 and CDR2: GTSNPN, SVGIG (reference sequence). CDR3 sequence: CAREDGYEQYF. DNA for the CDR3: TGTGCCCGAGAAGACGGCTACGAGCAGTACTTC.

CDR3 bases: TGTGCCAGCAGCCGAACCCCAACCGGGTTCTATGGCTACACCTTC. Its translation is CASSRTPTGFYGYTF. This chain links TRBV7-9 with TRBJ1-2; D gene ambiguous. CDR1 is SEHNR and CDR2 is FQNEAQ in the germline V gene (reference sequence). Trimming took 5 bases from V and 4 from J, leaving 17 bases between them. The CDR3 consists of 15 residues.

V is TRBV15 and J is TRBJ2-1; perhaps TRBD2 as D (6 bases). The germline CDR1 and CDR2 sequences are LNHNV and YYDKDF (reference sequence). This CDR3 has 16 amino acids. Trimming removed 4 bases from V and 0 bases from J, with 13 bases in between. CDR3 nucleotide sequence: TGTGCCACCAGCAATGAAGCGGGCATCTCCTACAATGAGCAGTTCTTC. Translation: CATSNEAGISYNEQFF.

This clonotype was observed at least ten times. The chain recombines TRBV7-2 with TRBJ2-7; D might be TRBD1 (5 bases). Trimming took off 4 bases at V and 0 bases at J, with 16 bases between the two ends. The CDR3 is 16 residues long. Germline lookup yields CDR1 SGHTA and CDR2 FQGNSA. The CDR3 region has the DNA TGTGCCAGCAGCTCCCAACCAGGGCGTATCTCCTACGAGCAGTACTTC. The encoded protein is CASSSQPGRISYEQYF.

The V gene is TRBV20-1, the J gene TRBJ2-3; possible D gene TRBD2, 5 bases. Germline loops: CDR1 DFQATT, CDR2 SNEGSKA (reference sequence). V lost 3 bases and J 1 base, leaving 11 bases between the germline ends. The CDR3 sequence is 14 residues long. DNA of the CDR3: TGCAGTGCTAGGCGCCGGGGTGGCACAGATACGCAGTATTTT. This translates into CSARRRGGTDTQYF.

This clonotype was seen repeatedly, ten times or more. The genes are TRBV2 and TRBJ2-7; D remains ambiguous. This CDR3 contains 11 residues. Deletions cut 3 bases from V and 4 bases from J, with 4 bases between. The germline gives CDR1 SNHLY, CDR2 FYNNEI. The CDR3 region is CASSEFYEQYF. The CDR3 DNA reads TGTGCCAGCAGTGAGTTTTACGAGCAGTACTTC. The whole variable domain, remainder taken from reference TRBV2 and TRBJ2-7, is EPEVTQTPSHQVTQMGQEVILRCVPISNHLYFYWYRQILGQKVEFLVSFYNNEISEKSEIFDDQFSVERPDGSNFTLKIRSTKLEDSAMYFCASSEFYEQYFGPGTRLTVT.

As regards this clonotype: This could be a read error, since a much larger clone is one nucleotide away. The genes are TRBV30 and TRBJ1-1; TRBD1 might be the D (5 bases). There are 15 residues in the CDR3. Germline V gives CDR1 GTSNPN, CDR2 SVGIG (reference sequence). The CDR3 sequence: CAWSLGSGFGTGAFF. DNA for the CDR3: TGTGCCTGGAGCCTGGGGTCAGGGTTCGGCACTGGAGCTTTCTTT.

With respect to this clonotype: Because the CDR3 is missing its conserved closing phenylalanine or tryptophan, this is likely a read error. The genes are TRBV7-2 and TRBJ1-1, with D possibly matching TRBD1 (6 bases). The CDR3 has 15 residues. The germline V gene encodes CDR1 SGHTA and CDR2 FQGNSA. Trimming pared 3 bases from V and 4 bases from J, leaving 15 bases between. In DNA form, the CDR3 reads TGTGCCAGCAGCTTCCGGAGAGGGGGGAGCACTGAAGCTTTCTCT. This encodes CASSFRRGGSTEAFS.

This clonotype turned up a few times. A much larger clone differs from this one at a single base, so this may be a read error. The DNA of the CDR3 is TGTGCCACCAGTCCCCGGCGAGACTACAATGAGCAGTTCTTC. As protein: CATSPRRDYNEQFF. The chain joins TRBV15 to TRBJ2-1, with D unclear. V was shortened by 6 bases and J by 3 bases, with 12 bases between the two germline ends. Germline CDR1 LNHNV, CDR2 YYDKDF (reference sequence). This CDR3 is built from 14 residues.

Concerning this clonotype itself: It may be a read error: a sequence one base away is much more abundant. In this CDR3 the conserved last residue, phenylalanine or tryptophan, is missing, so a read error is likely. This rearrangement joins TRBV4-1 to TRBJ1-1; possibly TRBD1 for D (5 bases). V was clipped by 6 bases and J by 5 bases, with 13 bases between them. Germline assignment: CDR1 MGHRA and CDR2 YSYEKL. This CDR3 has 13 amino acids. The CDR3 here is CASRGVARTEAFL. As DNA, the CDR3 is TGCGCCAGCAGGGGGGTTGCGAGGACTGAAGCTTTCCTT.

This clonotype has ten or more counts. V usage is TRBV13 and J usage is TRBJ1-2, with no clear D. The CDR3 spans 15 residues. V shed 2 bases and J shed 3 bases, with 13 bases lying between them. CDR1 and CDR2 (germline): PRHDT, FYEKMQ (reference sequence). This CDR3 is CASSLRGPRHYGYTF. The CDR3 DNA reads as TGTGCCAGCAGCTTAAGAGGACCTAGGCACTATGGCTACACCTTC. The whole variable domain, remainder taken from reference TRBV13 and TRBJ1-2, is AAGVIQSPRHLIKEKRETATLKCYPIPRHDTVYWYQQGPGQDPQFLISFYEKMQSDKGSIPDRFSAQQFSDYHSELNMSSLELGDSALYFCASSLRGPRHYGYTFGSGTRLTVV.

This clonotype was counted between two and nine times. CDR3 sequence: CASSQDASGITDTQYF. DNA of the CDR3: TGCGCCAGCAGCCAAGATGCAAGCGGGATCACAGATACGCAGTATTTT. This chain connects TRBV4-1 to TRBJ2-3; 7 bases agree with TRBD2. V dropped 0 bases and J dropped 2; count of bases not matched to a gene: 5. Germline assignment: CDR1 MGHRA and CDR2 YSYEKL. This CDR3 is 16 amino acids long.